This T cell receptor (beta chain) emerged from a study of patients and donors after allogeneic stem cell transplantation. TCRdb ran MiXCR on the RT-PCR reads and lists one entry per CDR3 protein. The sample contains 150,000 to 250,000 distinct CDR3 sequences, 41% of which appear only once. CDR3 size: 17 residues. Losses at the gene ends were 4 bases for V and 0 bases for J; bases not matched to a gene: 10. Germline CDR1 and CDR2: MGHDK and SYGVNS. The receptor was derived from a human donor who was either an allogeneic HSCT recipient or a stem cell or donor lymphocyte infusion donor (not recorded which). It is not recorded whose cells these are; they may come from a transplant donor. This chain joins TRBV25-1 and TRBJ2-7, with 9 bases lining up with TRBD2. Sequencing used blood, either unsorted or a sorted T cell fraction (not recorded which). The CDR3 DNA is TGTGCCAGCAGTGTCAGCGGGAGGTCTTTTTTCTCCTACGAGCAGTACTTC. Translating it yields CASSVSGRSFFSYEQYF.